This T cell receptor (beta chain) is drawn from a study of Graves' ophthalmopathy and Graves' hyperthyroidism. Study in general: Peripheral blood sampling preceded any treatment and occurred at initial diagnosis.

This clonotype was seen more than once but under ten times. As yet, its antigen is unknown. Findings of the study overall: Cross-validated, the 13-signature model showed 87.88%/81.08% sensitivity/specificity, and 80%/75% in the test set. Ophthalmopathy progression was predicted by the model at just over 70% sensitivity and 72% to 80% specificity.

The PBMCs used were ones drawn from 9.5 to 10 ml of fresh peripheral blood. Germline V gene lookup returns CDR1 LNHDA and CDR2 SQIVND (reference sequence). The CDR3 contains 14 residues. J lost 0 bases, V lost 9 bases, and 4 bases had no gene match. From RNA, the CDR3 regions of TCR beta chains were amplified and sequenced. The first round was an RT-PCR with HTBI primers, and the second round was a multiplex PCR. A single record per CDR3 protein comes from TCRdb applying MiXCR to the multiplex PCR reads. The table lists some 170,000 distinct CDR3 sequences, around two fifths of them singletons. Material: peripheral blood. This TCR was recovered from a man aged 25-40 years with Graves' ophthalmopathy. V gene TRBV19 combines with J gene TRBJ1-2; 10 nucleotides line up with TRBD1. CDR3 DNA: TGTGCCAGCCGGGACAGGGGAGCTAACTATGGCTACACCTTC. Translation: CASRDRGANYGYTF. The complete variable domain, with remaining parts taken from reference TRBV19 and TRBJ1-2, reads DGGITQSPKYLFRKEGQNVTLSCEQNLNHDAMYWYRQDPGQGLRLIYYSQIVNDFQKGDIAEGYSVSREKKESFPLTVTSAQKNPTAFYLCASRDRGANYGYTFGSGTRLTVV.